This T cell receptor (beta chain) was sequenced during a study of T cell responses to AZD1222 COVID-19 vaccine. The CDR3 runs 15 residues. CDR1 and CDR2 (germline): GTSNPN, SVGIG (reference sequence). V was clipped by 5 bases and J by 5 bases, with 18 bases between them. Here immunoSEQ multiplex PCR was the method, and the copy in TCRdb shows in-frame clones only, minus some. The sample carries some 160,000 clones, around nine tenths recorded once. This rearrangement joins TRBV30 to TRBJ2-2, with a weak D call TRBD2 (5 bases). Source: peripheral blood, taken on day 0 of AZD1222 vaccination. The sequence was collected from an adult in good health. The CDR3 region is CAWAPVRGKTGELFF. In DNA, the CDR3 is TGTGCCTGGGCGCCGGTTAGAGGGAAGACCGGGGAGCTGTTTTTT.